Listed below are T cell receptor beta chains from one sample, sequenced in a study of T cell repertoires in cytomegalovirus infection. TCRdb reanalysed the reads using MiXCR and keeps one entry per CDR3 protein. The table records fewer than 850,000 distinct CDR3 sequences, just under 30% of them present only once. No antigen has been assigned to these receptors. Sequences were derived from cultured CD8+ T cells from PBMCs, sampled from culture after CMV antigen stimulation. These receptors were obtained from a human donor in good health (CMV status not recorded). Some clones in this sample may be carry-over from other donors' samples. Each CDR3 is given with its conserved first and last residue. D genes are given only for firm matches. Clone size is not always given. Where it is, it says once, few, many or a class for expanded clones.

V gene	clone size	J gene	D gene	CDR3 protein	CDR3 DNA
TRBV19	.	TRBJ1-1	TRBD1	CASSMGTGAGTEAFF	TGTGCCAGTAGTATGGGTACAGGGGCGGGAACTGAAGCTTTCTTT
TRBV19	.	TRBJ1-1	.	CASSPRGAWTEAFF	TGTGCCAGTAGTCCACGGGGGGCATGGACTGAAGCTTTCTTT
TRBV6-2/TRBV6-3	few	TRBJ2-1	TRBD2	CASSYGSGAYNEQFF	TGTGCCAGCAGTTACGGGAGCGGGGCCTACAATGAGCAGTTCTTC
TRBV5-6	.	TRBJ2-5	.	CASSWFEVGSTQYF	TGTGCCAGCAGTTGGTTCGAGGTGGGTTCTACCCAGTACTTC
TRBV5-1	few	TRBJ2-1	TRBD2	CASSVSGGLSYNEQFF	TGCGCCAGCAGCGTAAGCGGGGGGCTGAGTTACAATGAGCAGTTCTTC
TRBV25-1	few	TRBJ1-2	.	CASSDGGYTF	TGTGCCAGCAGTGATGGAGGCTACACCTTC
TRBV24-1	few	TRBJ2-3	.	CATSDPGDFTDTQYF	TGTGCCACCAGTGACCCAGGGGACTTCACAGATACGCAGTATTTT
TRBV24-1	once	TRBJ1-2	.	CVPQRGANYGYTF	TGTGTCCCGCAAAGGGGGGCTAACTATGGCTACACCTTC
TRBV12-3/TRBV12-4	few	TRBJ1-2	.	CASTSLMGGYTF	TGTGCCAGCACCTCGCTTATGGGGGGCTACACCTTC
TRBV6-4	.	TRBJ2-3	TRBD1	CASSDSGTAFTDTQYF	TGTGCCAGCAGTGACTCAGGGACAGCCTTCACAGATACGCAGTATTTT
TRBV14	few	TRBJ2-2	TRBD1	CASSPRDRVPGELFF	TGTGCCAGCAGCCCCCGGGACAGGGTACCGGGGGAGCTGTTTTTT
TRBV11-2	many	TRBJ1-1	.	CASSVARIGVTEAFF	TGTGCCAGCAGCGTCGCCCGCATAGGCGTCACTGAAGCTTTCTTT
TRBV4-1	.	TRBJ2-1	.	CASSQGGSGNEQFF	TGCGCCAGCAGCCAAGGGGGATCAGGGAATGAGCAGTTCTTC
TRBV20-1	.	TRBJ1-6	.	CSARQAPEYLNSPLHF	TGCAGTGCTAGGCAGGCCCCGGAATATCTTAATTCACCCCTCCACTTT
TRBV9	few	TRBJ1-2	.	CASSPRGGGNYGYTF	TGTGCCAGCAGTCCCCGAGGAGGGGGTAACTATGGCTACACCTTC
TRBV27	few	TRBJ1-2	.	CASSQTVLAGANYGYTF	TGTGCCAGCAGTCAGACGGTTTTGGCCGGAGCTAACTATGGCTACACCTTC
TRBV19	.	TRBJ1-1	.	CASSIVDTGSTEAFF	TGTGCCAGTAGTATAGTAGACACAGGGTCCACTGAAGCTTTCTTT
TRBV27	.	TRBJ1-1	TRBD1	CASSLDGTVNTEAFF	TGTGCCAGCAGTTTAGATGGGACAGTGAACACTGAAGCTTTCTTT
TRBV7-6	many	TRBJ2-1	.	CASSLDGSWEQFF	TGTGCCAGCAGCCTAGACGGGTCGTGGGAGCAGTTCTTC
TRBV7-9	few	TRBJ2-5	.	CASSSKPGRETQYF	TGTGCCAGCAGCTCCAAACCAGGGCGGGAGACCCAGTACTTC
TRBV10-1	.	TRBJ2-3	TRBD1	CASSPRDSLISDTQYF	TGCGCCAGCAGTCCACGGGACAGCCTTATCTCGGATACGCAGTATTTT
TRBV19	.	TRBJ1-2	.	CASSPRQWPTGDYGYTF	TGTGCCAGTAGTCCTCGACAGTGGCCCACGGGGGACTATGGCTACACCTTC